These 27 T cell receptor beta chains share one sample of origin, sequenced in a study of human T cells and chemical hapten exposure. Time point described: patch test 3, about 24 weeks after DPC sensitization. As to treatment: therapeutic diphenylcyclopropenone sensitization with weekly scalp DPC. TCRdb passed the RACE reads through MiXCR, listing each CDR3 protein once. The data hold about 82,000 distinct CDR3 sequences, with about an eighth observed a single time. The specimen comprised whole blood, sampled in connection with sensitization to the hapten diphenylcyclopropenone (DPC). Receptors originate from a woman in her forties or fifties with alopecia areata. Some clones in this sample may be carry-over from other donors' samples.

This clonotype was counted a few times. The genes are TRBV3-1 and TRBJ1-5; D not certain. Looked up from germline, CDR1 is LGHDT and CDR2 is YNNKEL (reference sequence). CDR3 length equals 12 residues. V dropped 4 bases and J dropped 6 bases, with 7 bases sitting between them. CDR3 coding DNA: TGTGCCAGCAGCCGTCCGGGTCAGCCCCAGCATTTT. This sequence encodes CASSRPGQPQHF.

This chain links TRBV7-2 with TRBJ2-3; 9 bases align to TRBD1. The ends lost 5 bases at V and 0 bases at J; junction bases unmatched: 3. The CDR3 loop spans 15 amino acids. Germline CDR1 and CDR2: SGHTA and FQGNSA. The DNA for the CDR3 is TGTGCCAGCAGCCGGGACAGGGTGAGCACAGATACGCAGTATTTT. It codes for CASSRDRVSTDTQYF.

This clonotype was observed a handful of times. The J gene is TRBJ2-1, the V gene TRBV27; TRBD2 is a possible D gene (6 bases). This CDR3 is built from 15 residues. The V gene lost 6 bases and the J gene lost 7 bases, with 19 bases spanning the gap. Germline CDR1 reads MNHEY; CDR2 reads SMNVEV (reference sequence). CDR3 region: CASSFFRTAGNEQFF. Here the CDR3 DNA reads TGTGCCAGCAGCTTCTTCCGGACTGCGGGGAATGAGCAGTTCTTC.

In its sample, this clonotype was seen a few times. J is TRBJ2-1 and V is TRBV9, with TRBD2 matching over 13 bases. V gave up 3 bases and J gave up 10 bases; unmatched junction bases: 4. There are 14 residues in the CDR3. Germline-derived CDR1 and CDR2 are SGDLS and YYNGEE. Here the CDR3 reads CASSGPGLAGEQFF. The CDR3 bases are TGTGCCAGCAGCGGACCGGGACTAGCGGGAGAGCAGTTCTTC. Full variable domain (rest looked up from reference TRBV9 and TRBJ2-1): DSGVTQTPKHLITATGQRVTLRCSPRSGDLSVYWYQQSLDQGLQFLIQYYNGEERAKGNILERFSAQQFPDLHSELNLSSLELGDSALYFCASSGPGLAGEQFFGPGTRLTVL.

This chain joins TRBV7-6 and TRBJ2-1, with 8 bases fitting TRBD2. CDR1 and CDR2 (germline): SGHVS, FNYEAQ. V gave up 5 bases and J gave up 3 bases; unmatched junction bases: 9. CDR3 length equals 16 residues. The DNA of the CDR3 is TGTGCCAGCAGCGACATAGCGGGACCAATCTACAATGAGCAGTTCTTC. It yields the protein CASSDIAGPIYNEQFF.

The chain recombines TRBV29-1 with TRBJ2-1; D gene uncertain. V lost 3 bases, J lost 6 bases, and 9 bases lay in between. From germline, CDR1 is SQVTM and CDR2 ANQGSEA. The CDR3 loop spans 12 amino acids. In DNA, the CDR3 is TGCAGCGTTGACCGGCTTCTCAATGAGCAGTTCTTC. Translated: CSVDRLLNEQFF.

This clonotype was seen ten or more times. The rearrangement links TRBV12-3 or TRBV12-4 to TRBJ2-7; the match to TRBD2 covers 7 bases. Trimming at V came to 6 bases and at J to 4 bases, leaving 18 bases not matched to a gene. This CDR3 is built from 17 residues. This CDR3 is CASSGPYDAGDPYEQYF. For the CDR3, the DNA is TGTGCCAGCAGCGGACCCTACGACGCGGGGGATCCTTACGAGCAGTACTTC.

The V and J genes are TRBV20-1 and TRBJ2-3; D uncertain. V lost 3 bases and J 4 bases, leaving 5 bases between the germline ends. The CDR3 is made up of 11 amino acids. Germline V CDR1 and CDR2: DFQATT, SNEGSKA (reference sequence). In nucleotides, the CDR3 is TGCAGTGCTAGGCGGTCAGATACGCAGTATTTT. Its translation: CSARRSDTQYF.

This clonotype was seen a few times. The CDR3 bases are TGCAGTGCTAGTCCGACTAGATACAATGAGCAGTTCTTC. Protein: CSASPTRYNEQFF. The chain combines TRBV20-1 with TRBJ2-1; possibly TRBD2 for D (6 bases). V lost 3 bases to trimming and J lost 4 bases, with 10 bases between them. Germline CDR1 is DFQATT and CDR2 is SNEGSKA (reference sequence). The CDR3 is 13 amino acids.

This chain connects TRBV6-6 to TRBJ2-1, with 10 nucleotides matching TRBD2. Looked up from germline, CDR1 is MNHNY and CDR2 is SVGAGI (reference sequence). Losses at the gene ends were 4 bases for V and 0 bases for J; bases not matched to a gene: 9. The length of the CDR3 is 18 residues. CDR3 loop: CASSLSGLARVSYNEQFF. For the CDR3, the DNA is TGTGCCAGCAGTTTATCGGGACTAGCGAGAGTCTCCTACAATGAGCAGTTCTTC.

There are many counts of this clonotype. The chain recombines TRBV20-1 with TRBJ2-7; maybe TRBD2 (5 bases). Germline V gives CDR1 DFQATT, CDR2 SNEGSKA (reference sequence). Trimming shortened V by 5 bases and J by 5 bases, and 7 bases separated the two germline ends. This CDR3 is built from 10 residues. The CDR3 region has the DNA TGCAGTGCTGCGAGGGACGAGCAGTACTTC. It yields the protein CSAARDEQYF.

The V gene is TRBV5-1, the J gene TRBJ2-1; D is ambiguous. Between the trimmed V and J ends, which lost 4 bases and 0 bases, there was a span of 17 bases. This CDR3 contains 17 residues. Germline V gene lookup returns CDR1 SGHRS and CDR2 YFSETQ. DNA of the CDR3: TGCGCCAGCAGCCTCCTACCAACTCATAGCTCCTACAATGAGCAGTTCTTC. Translating it yields CASSLLPTHSSYNEQFF.

V is TRBV6-1 and J is TRBJ2-1; TRBD2 matches at 9 bases. This CDR3 region has 15 residues. With V trimmed by 6 bases and J by 4 bases, 7 bases remained unmatched. The V gene's germline CDR1 is MNHNS and CDR2 SASEGT. The CDR3 protein is CASRFLAGIYNEQFF. The CDR3 DNA follows: TGTGCCAGCAGATTCCTAGCGGGGATATACAATGAGCAGTTCTTC.

This clonotype was seen a few times. The chain carries TRBV29-1 and TRBJ2-7; TRBD2 agrees at 16 bases. Per germline, CDR1 SQVTM and CDR2 ANQGSEA. J lost 2 bases, V lost 5 bases, and 6 bases had no gene match. The CDR3 has 16 amino acids. CDR3 coding DNA: TGCAGCGTTTCCGGGACTAGCGGGAGGGGACCCTACGAGCAGTACTTC. Translation: CSVSGTSGRGPYEQYF.

This clonotype was counted many times. This chain links TRBV2 with TRBJ1-1; D gene uncertain. V gave up 6 bases and J gave up 1 base, with 12 bases separating them. The CDR3 totals 14 residues. In germline, CDR1 is SNHLY, CDR2 FYNNEI. The CDR3 DNA reads TGTGCCAGCAGGTTGACGACGACGAACACTGAAGCTTTCTTT. Translated: CASRLTTTNTEAFF.

This clonotype was recorded many times. This chain links TRBV23-1 with TRBJ2-3; D call uncertain. TRBV23-1 has ORF status, its function being uncertain. This CDR3 is built from 15 residues. Trimming shortened V by 2 bases and J by 2 bases, and 11 bases separated the two germline ends. The CDR3 loop reads CASSQGPRNTDTQYF. The DNA for the CDR3 is TGCGCCAGCAGTCAAGGGCCTCGAAACACAGATACGCAGTATTTT.

At least ten counts were recorded for this clonotype. V gene TRBV21-1 combines with J gene TRBJ1-1. TRBV21-1 is labeled a pseudogene. This CDR3 has 15 amino acids. The CDR3 DNA reads TGTGCCAGCACCTTCTCGGGGTGTGAGGGCACTGAAGCTTTCTTT. Amino acids: CASTFSGCEGTEAFF.

This clonotype was counted many times. The CDR3 region has the DNA TGCAGTGCTAGAGTGGTGAGAGCGGGACTCACAGATACGCAGTATTTT. Translation: CSARVVRAGLTDTQYF. J is TRBJ2-3 and V is TRBV20-1, with 7 positions matching TRBD2. The CDR3 loop spans 16 amino acids. Germline CDR1 is DFQATT and CDR2 is SNEGSKA (reference sequence). Losses at the gene ends were 1 base for V and 2 bases for J; bases not matched to a gene: 9.

This clonotype was seen ten or more times. The CDR3 bases are TGCAGTGCTAGGGGACTAGCGGGATACTCCGAGCAGTACTTC. Its protein product is CSARGLAGYSEQYF. The genes are TRBV20-1 and TRBJ2-7; 13 bases are shared with TRBD2. V lost 3 bases to trimming and J lost 6 bases; unmatched junction nucleotides: 5. Germline V lookup: CDR1 DFQATT, CDR2 SNEGSKA (reference sequence). The CDR3 totals 14 residues.

This clonotype was counted at least ten times. The rearrangement links TRBV28 to TRBJ2-7, with a weak D call TRBD2 (6 bases). Deletions cut 5 bases from V and 0 bases from J, with 11 bases between. The CDR3 loop spans 14 amino acids. Germline V gene lookup returns CDR1 MDHEN and CDR2 SYDVKM. The CDR3 reads CASSLTGLSYEQYF. The CDR3 DNA is TGTGCCAGCAGTCTTACGGGACTCTCCTACGAGCAGTACTTC.

The chain employs TRBV18 and TRBJ1-1; D is unresolved. This CDR3 has 15 amino acids. Germline loops: CDR1 KGHSH, CDR2 LQKENI. Trimming removed 1 base at V and 3 bases at J, with 12 bases between. CDR3 sequence (DNA): TGTGCCAGCTCACCACGCGCCAGCACTTACACTGAAGCTTTCTTT. It translates to CASSPRASTYTEAFF.

This clonotype was detected a few times. CDR3 coding DNA: TGCAGCGTTGGTCCCGGGACCTACGAGCAGTACTTC. This codes for CSVGPGTYEQYF. The gene calls are TRBV29-1 and TRBJ2-7; D may be TRBD2 (5 bases). This CDR3 region has 12 residues. CDR1 is SQVTM and CDR2 is ANQGSEA in the germline V gene. V gave up 4 bases and J gave up 2 bases, with 9 bases separating them.

The chain recombines TRBV20-1 with TRBJ2-3; 8 positions match TRBD2. CDR1 and CDR2 from the germline V gene are DFQATT and SNEGSKA (reference sequence). Trimming at V came to 0 bases and at J to 6 bases, leaving 5 bases not matched to a gene. The CDR3 covers 14 residues. The chain's CDR3 is CSARDRTSSDTQYF. Here the CDR3 DNA reads TGCAGTGCTAGAGACCGGACTAGCAGCGATACGCAGTATTTT.

The chain uses TRBV18 and TRBJ1-6; no firm D call. Germline-derived CDR1 and CDR2 are KGHSH and LQKENI. The CDR3 is 16 amino acids. Between the trimmed V and J ends, which lost 1 base and 4 bases, there was a span of 11 bases. CDR3 DNA sequence: TGTGCCAGCTCACCACTGAGGGCAGAGTATAATTCACCCCTCCACTTT. Translation: CASSPLRAEYNSPLHF.

A few counts support this clonotype. This chain uses TRBV12-3 or TRBV12-4 with TRBJ2-1; D gene uncertain. The CDR3 is 13 amino acids. The ends were cut back, 6 bases at V and 4 bases at J, with 10 bases in the middle. CDR3 amino acids: CASRSRLYNEQFF. The CDR3 nucleotides read TGTGCCAGCAGATCAAGGTTATACAATGAGCAGTTCTTC.

At least ten counts were recorded for this clonotype. This rearrangement joins TRBV30 to TRBJ1-6; possible D gene TRBD1, 5 bases. Trimming stripped 6 bases from V and 8 bases from J, with 14 bases between. CDR3 length: 13 amino acids. Per the germline V gene, CDR1 is GTSNPN and CDR2 is SVGIG (reference sequence). This CDR3 is CACQTVYDSPLHF. The CDR3 DNA reads as TGTGCCTGCCAGACAGTCTACGATTCACCCCTCCACTTT.

This clonotype came up a few times. J is TRBJ2-5 and V is TRBV11-2; the match to TRBD2 covers 12 bases. CDR1 and CDR2 (germline): SGHAT, FQNNGV. The junction had 2 bases not matched to a gene; V was cut back by 1 base and J by 5 bases. The CDR3 covers 15 residues. CDR3 in amino acids: CASSLGLAGVETQYF. CDR3 sequence (DNA): TGTGCCAGCAGCTTAGGACTAGCGGGAGTCGAGACCCAGTACTTC.